A selection of T cell receptor beta chains follows, all from one sample in a study of shared clonotypes between healthy human individuals. Sequencing used immunoSEQ multiplex PCR; TCRdb keeps in-frame clones, though not all of them. The sample has roughly 2.1 million clones, approximately 94% seen once; the top ten hold roughly 1.8%. The material sequenced was naive CD8+ T cells from PBMCs. The source is a man between 18 and 35 years old in good health. Some clones in this sample may be carry-over from other donors' samples. The CDR3 runs from the conserved cysteine through the conserved F or W. The order of the fields is CDR3 protein, CDR3 DNA, J gene, CDR3 length, V gene, D gene, clone size. A D gene is named only where the DNA matches it firmly. Where a row states a size, it is once, few, many or the class of an expanded clone; other rows omit it.

cdr3_aa: CASTQNRGTNYGYTF; cdr3_nt: TGTGCCAGCACCCAAAACAGGGGAACCAACTATGGCTACACCTTC; j_call: TRBJ1-2; cdr3_length: 15; v_call: TRBV6-5; d_call: TRBD1; clone_size: once
cdr3_aa: CASSQAFPPSGNTDTQYF; cdr3_nt: TGCGCCAGCAGCCAAGCCTTTCCCCCGAGCGGGAACACAGATACGCAGTATTTT; j_call: TRBJ2-3; cdr3_length: 18; v_call: TRBV4-1; d_call: TRBD2; clone_size: NA
cdr3_aa: CASSSRASDTQYF; cdr3_nt: TGTGCCAGCAGCTCTCGGGCCTCAGATACGCAGTATTTT; j_call: TRBJ2-3; cdr3_length: 13; v_call: TRBV27; d_call: NA; clone_size: NA
cdr3_aa: CASSFGVYEQYF; cdr3_nt: TGTGCCAGCAGCTTCGGGGTCTACGAGCAGTACTTC; j_call: TRBJ2-7; cdr3_length: 12; v_call: TRBV7-9; d_call: NA; clone_size: NA
cdr3_aa: CASSPREGASGSKEQYF; cdr3_nt: TGTGCCAGCAGCCCGAGGGAAGGGGCTAGCGGGAGTAAAGAGCAGTACTTC; j_call: TRBJ2-7; cdr3_length: 17; v_call: TRBV7-9; d_call: TRBD2; clone_size: NA
cdr3_aa: CASSFGGARNEQFF; cdr3_nt: TGTGCCAGCAGCTTTGGGGGAGCGAGGAATGAGCAGTTCTTC; j_call: TRBJ2-1; cdr3_length: 14; v_call: TRBV7-9; d_call: NA; clone_size: NA
cdr3_aa: CASSAGTSGSEQFF; cdr3_nt: TGTGCCAGCAGTGCCGGGACTAGCGGAAGTGAGCAGTTCTTC; j_call: TRBJ2-1; cdr3_length: 14; v_call: TRBV6-1; d_call: TRBD2; clone_size: NA
cdr3_aa: CSGNISGEQYF; cdr3_nt: TGCAGCGGCAACATAAGCGGTGAGCAGTACTTC; j_call: TRBJ2-7; cdr3_length: 11; v_call: TRBV29-1; d_call: NA; clone_size: NA
cdr3_aa: CASSQDRGFMDYTF; cdr3_nt: TGTGCCAGCAGCCAAGATCGTGGGTTTATGGACTACACCTTC; j_call: TRBJ1-2; cdr3_length: 14; v_call: TRBV14; d_call: NA; clone_size: NA
cdr3_aa: CASSYTWATNEKLFF; cdr3_nt: TGTGCCAGCAGTTACACATGGGCAACTAATGAAAAACTGTTTTTT; j_call: TRBJ1-4; cdr3_length: 15; v_call: TRBV6-6; d_call: NA; clone_size: NA
cdr3_aa: CSVAPAPSRGSPLSYEQYF; cdr3_nt: TGCAGCGTTGCACCCGCTCCTTCCCGGGGTTCCCCCCTCTCCTACGAGCAGTACTTC; j_call: TRBJ2-7; cdr3_length: 19; v_call: TRBV29-1; d_call: NA; clone_size: NA
cdr3_aa: CASSSPGGQYF; cdr3_nt: TGTGCCAGCAGTTCCCCCGGGGGGCAGTACTTC; j_call: TRBJ2-7; cdr3_length: 11; v_call: TRBV28; d_call: NA; clone_size: NA
cdr3_aa: CASSDLAGKMDTQYF; cdr3_nt: TGTGCCAGCAGTGACCTCGCAGGGAAGATGGATACGCAGTATTTT; j_call: TRBJ2-3; cdr3_length: 15; v_call: TRBV2; d_call: NA; clone_size: NA
cdr3_aa: CASSDWDSNQPQHF; cdr3_nt: TGTGCCAGCAGCGACTGGGATAGCAATCAGCCCCAGCATTTT; j_call: TRBJ1-5; cdr3_length: 14; v_call: TRBV9; d_call: NA; clone_size: NA
cdr3_aa: CASSPQQRDPNTEAFF; cdr3_nt: TGTGCCAGCAGCCCTCAGCAGAGGGACCCGAACACTGAAGCTTTCTTT; j_call: TRBJ1-1; cdr3_length: 16; v_call: TRBV16; d_call: NA; clone_size: NA
cdr3_aa: CASSSKPGQGFEQYF; cdr3_nt: TGTGCCAGCAGCAGTAAACCGGGACAGGGTTTCGAGCAGTACTTC; j_call: TRBJ2-7; cdr3_length: 15; v_call: TRBV27; d_call: TRBD1; clone_size: NA
cdr3_aa: CASSHRGFEQFF; cdr3_nt: TGTGCCAGCAGCCATAGGGGATTTGAGCAGTTCTTC; j_call: TRBJ2-1; cdr3_length: 12; v_call: TRBV6-5; d_call: NA; clone_size: once
cdr3_aa: CASSSRGTEKYGYTF; cdr3_nt: TGCGCCAGCAGCAGTCGGGGGACAGAAAAGTATGGCTACACCTTC; j_call: TRBJ1-2; cdr3_length: 15; v_call: TRBV5-1; d_call: TRBD1; clone_size: NA
cdr3_aa: CASSTTSGSWDEQFF; cdr3_nt: TGTGCCAGCAGCACGACTAGCGGGAGCTGGGATGAGCAGTTCTTC; j_call: TRBJ2-1; cdr3_length: 15; v_call: TRBV7-9; d_call: TRBD2; clone_size: NA
cdr3_aa: CASSLGDGPYQPQHF; cdr3_nt: TGTGCCAGCAGCTTAGGGGACGGGCCGTATCAGCCCCAGCATTTT; j_call: TRBJ1-5; cdr3_length: 15; v_call: TRBV5-6; d_call: NA; clone_size: NA
cdr3_aa: CASSLQRTDTQYF; cdr3_nt: TGTGCCAGCAGTTTACAGCGCACAGATACGCAGTATTTT; j_call: TRBJ2-3; cdr3_length: 13; v_call: TRBV28; d_call: NA; clone_size: NA
cdr3_aa: CASSTLGPADLKEGVGYTF; cdr3_nt: TGTGCCAGCAGCACCCTCGGCCCCGCGGACCTGAAGGAAGGAGTCGGCTACACCTTC; j_call: TRBJ1-2; cdr3_length: 19; v_call: TRBV9; d_call: NA; clone_size: once